This T cell receptor (beta chain) was obtained from a study of identical twins (dated by TCRdb to about 2016). Background for the entire study: To test whether fetal clonotypes persist, the study used deep sequencing on TCR alpha and beta repertoires from monozygotic twins, unrelated adults of various ages, and cord blood. Replicate twin experiments were performed at different times using different library preparation protocols to rule out contamination. Study-wide conclusions, independent of this receptor: Zero-insertion analyses could be partly confounded by invariant T cells such as MAIT and iNKT, although diverse VJ usage argued against such confounding for most clonotypes. Fewer insertions were carried by abundant cord blood beta clonotypes, a similar but weaker trend appeared in young adult naive repertoires, and no such trend appeared in memory repertoires. Compared with coincidental sharing between unrelated individuals, an excess of low generation-probability sequences was observed among out-of-frame TCR alpha sequences shared between twins. Recombination models systematically underestimated out-of-frame TCR alpha sharing in monozygotic twins but agreed with sharing between unrelated individuals. Excess twin sharing in beta out-of-frame sequences was weaker because fewer shared sequences lowered the signal-to-noise ratio. Conclusions relied on cross-sectional statistical analysis, since the same donors could not be followed over many years.

Only healthy Caucasian donors were included. The twin cohort comprised three pairs of female monozygotic twins, all aged about 18 to 30 years. Positive isolation kits from Invitrogen were used to isolate CD4+ and CD8+ T cell populations. This clonotype has just a few counts. Its binding antigen is unknown. Qualities for individual bases were not recorded, and no much larger clone is one base off. Libraries came from 5' RACE. The data were produced on an Illumina HiSeq 2000. Template switching added a universal primer binding site, and the final cDNA carried a unique molecular identifier that allowed TCR cDNA molecules to be counted accurately. Specific primers in the conserved constant-segment region were used to synthesize first-strand cDNA for the TCR alpha and beta chains. Each cDNA library was double barcoded, with a SMART-Mk sample barcode plus Illumina barcodes, to control for contamination. TruSeq adapter sequences and Illumina sample barcodes were added in two successive PCR steps. TCR alpha and beta cDNA libraries were sequenced on the Illumina HiSeq platform with custom primers. The paper's data handling went like this. MiGEC processed the raw reads to extract unique molecular identifiers, while MiXCR was used to determine the CDR3 positions. Recombination models were inferred per individual with the repgenHMM and IGoR tools using an EM algorithm. The analysis of shared clonotypes was done with the tcR package in R, with sharing normalized by the product of cloneset sizes. Out-of-frame nonproductive sequences were analyzed to study raw recombination free of thymic and clonal selection effects. TCRdb reran the public reads through fastp at Q25 and MiXCR, keeping productive beta chains. Each record represents a unique CDR3 protein, reported with the most common genes and DNA among its rows. In this record, the V and J calls reflect TCRdb's handling and not the investigators' own analysis. Within this sample are approximately 300,000 distinct CDR3 sequences, with 7.5% to 9.5% of them counted one time only. Roughly 7% of the sample is taken by the ten largest.

The germline V gene provides CDR1 SGHAT and CDR2 FQNNGV. V is clipped by 5 bases and J by 5 bases, and the sequence between their germline boundaries is 15 bases long. Counted from cysteine to phenylalanine, this CDR3 has 14 amino acids. Only the CDR3 DNA stays, 42 bases, in frame from base 1. The same specimen was also included in a second study, on yellow fever vaccine responses in identical twins. Looking at the second paper: The T cell response to vaccination in identical twins was reported by the authors to appear partly convergent and partly personalized. The study precisely tracked vaccine-responding T cell clones in identical twins.

This sequence originates from a woman aged 18 to 35 in good health. The sequenced sample was CD8+ T cells sorted from blood. Recombination connected TRBV11-2 to TRBJ1-1, with the D gene uncertain. The CDR3 in this case is CASSPLPKETEAFF. The nucleotide sequence is given as TGTGCCAGCAGCCCCCTGCCCAAGGAGACTGAAGCTTTCTTT. The CDR3, completed at both ends by the reference TRBV11-2 and TRBJ1-1 genes, gives the full variable domain EAGVAQSPRYKIIEKRQSVAFWCNPISGHATLYWYQQILGQGPKLLIQFQNNGVVDDSQLPKDRFSAERLKGVDSTLKIQPAKLEDSAVYLCASSPLPKETEAFFGQGTRLTVV.